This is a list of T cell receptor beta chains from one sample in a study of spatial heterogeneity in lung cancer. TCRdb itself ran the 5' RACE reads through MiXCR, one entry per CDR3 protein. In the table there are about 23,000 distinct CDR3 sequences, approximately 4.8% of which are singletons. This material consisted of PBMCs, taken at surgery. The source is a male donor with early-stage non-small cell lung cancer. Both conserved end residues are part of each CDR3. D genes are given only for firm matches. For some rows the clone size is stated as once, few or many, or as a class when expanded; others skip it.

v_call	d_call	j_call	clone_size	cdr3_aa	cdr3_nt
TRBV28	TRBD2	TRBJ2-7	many	CASSFLAGGTYEQYF	TGTGCCAGCAGTTTCCTAGCGGGAGGGACCTACGAGCAGTACTTC
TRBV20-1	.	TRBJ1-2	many	CSARESLLGNGGYTF	TGCAGTGCTAGAGAGTCCCTATTGGGGAACGGAGGCTACACCTTC
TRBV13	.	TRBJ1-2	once	CASSLGSHRDSLSYTF	TGTGCCAGCAGCTTAGGGTCCCACAGGGACTCCTTAAGCTACACCTTC
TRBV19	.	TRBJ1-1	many	CASTNGGRGTEAFF	TGTGCCAGCACTAATGGCGGGCGCGGCACTGAAGCTTTCTTT
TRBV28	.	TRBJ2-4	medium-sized	CASSSGETAKNIQYF	TGTGCCAGCAGTTCAGGAGAGACGGCCAAAAACATTCAGTACTTC
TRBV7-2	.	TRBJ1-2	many	CASRGAGNGYTF	TGTGCCAGCAGGGGCGCAGGGAATGGCTACACCTTC
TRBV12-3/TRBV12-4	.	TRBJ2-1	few	CASISGRVWDEQFF	TGTGCCAGCATCTCGGGTCGGGTATGGGATGAGCAGTTCTTC
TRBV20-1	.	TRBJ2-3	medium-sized	CSARPPDRPSTDTQYF	TGCAGTGCTAGACCTCCCGACAGGCCTAGCACAGATACGCAGTATTTT
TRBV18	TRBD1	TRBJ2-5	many	CASSPGQVEETQYF	TGTGCCAGCTCACCGGGACAGGTAGAAGAGACCCAGTACTTC
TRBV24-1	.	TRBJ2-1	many	CATSDSKGGEQFF	TGTGCCACCAGTGATTCTAAAGGGGGTGAGCAGTTCTTC
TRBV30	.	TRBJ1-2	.	CGWSFDTDYGYTF	TGTGGCTGGAGTTTCGACACGGACTATGGCTACACCTTC
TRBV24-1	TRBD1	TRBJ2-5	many	CATSDDRGRVETQYF	TGTGCCACCAGTGATGACAGGGGGCGTGTGGAGACCCAGTACTTC
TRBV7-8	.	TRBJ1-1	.	CASSHTANTEAFF	TGTGCCAGCAGCCACACAGCGAACACTGAAGCTTTCTTT
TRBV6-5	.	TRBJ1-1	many	CASSYGHTEAFF	TGTGCCAGCAGTTACGGGCACACTGAAGCTTTCTTT
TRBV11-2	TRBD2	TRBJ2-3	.	CASSLQAGVQSDTQYF	TGTGCCAGCAGCTTACAAGCGGGGGTGCAATCAGATACGCAGTATTTT
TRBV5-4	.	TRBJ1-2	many	CASRAVQGRGYTF	TGTGCCAGCCGCGCGGTACAGGGACGAGGCTACACCTTC
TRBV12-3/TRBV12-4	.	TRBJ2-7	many	CASSLGQGRLYEQYF	TGTGCCAGCAGTTTAGGGCAGGGTAGGTTGTACGAGCAGTACTTC
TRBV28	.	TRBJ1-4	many	CASSSPGGRGREKLFF	TGTGCCAGCAGTTCTCCGGGAGGTAGAGGGCGGGAAAAACTGTTTTTT
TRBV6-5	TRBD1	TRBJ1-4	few	CASSRDRGGEKLFF	TGTGCCAGCAGCAGAGACAGGGGAGGTGAAAAACTGTTTTTT
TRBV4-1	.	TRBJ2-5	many	CASSPGTDWRKETQYF	TGCGCCAGCAGCCCCGGGACCGATTGGAGAAAAGAGACCCAGTACTTC
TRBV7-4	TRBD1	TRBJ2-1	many	CASSLFAGTGNNEQFF	TGTGCCAGCAGCTTATTCGCCGGGACAGGGAACAATGAGCAGTTCTTC
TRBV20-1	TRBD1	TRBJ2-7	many	CSASPGQGASYEQYF	TGCAGTGCTAGCCCGGGACAGGGGGCCTCCTACGAGCAGTACTTC
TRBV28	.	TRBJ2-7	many	CASSSQQVATYEQYF	TGTGCCAGCAGTTCCCAACAGGTAGCAACCTACGAGCAGTACTTC
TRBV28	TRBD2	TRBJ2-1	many	CASSSTSGRHNEQFF	TGTGCCAGCAGTTCCACTAGCGGGAGGCACAATGAGCAGTTCTTC
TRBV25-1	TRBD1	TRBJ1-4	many	CASKDRVDEKLFF	TGTGCCAGCAAGGACAGGGTCGATGAAAAACTGTTTTTT
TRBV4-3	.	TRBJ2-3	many	CASSQDEGGRTDTQYF	TGCGCCAGCAGCCAAGATGAGGGGGGGCGCACAGATACGCAGTATTTT
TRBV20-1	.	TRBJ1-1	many	CSARKWNTEAFF	TGCAGTGCTAGAAAATGGAACACTGAAGCTTTCTTT
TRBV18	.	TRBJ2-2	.	CASSPLQVPGELFF	TGTGCCAGCTCACCACTACAGGTTCCCGGGGAGCTGTTTTTT
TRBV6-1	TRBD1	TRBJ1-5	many	CASSDGQGVSNQPQHF	TGTGCCAGCAGTGATGGACAGGGGGTTTCGAATCAGCCCCAGCATTTT
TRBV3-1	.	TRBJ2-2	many	CASSQGDWAGELFF	TGTGCCAGCAGCCAAGGGGACTGGGCCGGGGAGCTGTTTTTT
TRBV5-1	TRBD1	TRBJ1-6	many	CASSLAATGRSPLHF	TGCGCCAGCAGCTTGGCTGCGACAGGGAGATCACCCCTCCACTTT
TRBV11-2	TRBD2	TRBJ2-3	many	CASSTPPGLAGGPTDTQYF	TGTGCCAGCAGCACACCTCCGGGACTAGCGGGGGGACCCACAGATACGCAGTATTTT
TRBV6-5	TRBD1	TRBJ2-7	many	CASSYNRGPAYEQYF	TGTGCCAGCAGTTACAACAGGGGCCCCGCCTACGAGCAGTACTTC
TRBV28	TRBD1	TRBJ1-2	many	CASSSGDRRGGYTF	TGTGCCAGCAGTTCTGGGGACAGAAGGGGCGGCTACACCTTC
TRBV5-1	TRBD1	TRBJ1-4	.	CASRGGGGNEKLFF	TGCGCCAGCAGGGGAGGGGGCGGAAATGAAAAACTGTTTTTT
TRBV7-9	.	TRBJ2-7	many	CASSSGGGEFYEQYF	TGTGCCAGCTCTAGCGGAGGGGGGGAGTTCTACGAGCAGTACTTC
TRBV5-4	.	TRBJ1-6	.	CASSLGQAYNSPLHF	TGTGCCAGCAGCTTGGGACAGGCCTATAATTCACCCCTCCACTTT
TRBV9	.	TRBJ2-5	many	CASSPIVTGGIQYF	TGTGCCAGCAGCCCCATAGTGACAGGAGGGATCCAGTACTTC
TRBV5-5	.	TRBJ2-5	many	CASSWGTQETQYF	TGTGCCAGCAGCTGGGGGACACAAGAGACCCAGTACTTC
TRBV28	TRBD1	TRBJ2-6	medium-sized	CASSSTGATGGANVLTF	TGTGCCAGCAGTTCCACAGGGGCAACGGGAGGGGCCAACGTCCTGACTTTC
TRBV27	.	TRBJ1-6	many	CASSFRVLGDNSPLHF	TGTGCCAGCAGTTTCAGAGTATTGGGGGATAATTCACCCCTCCACTTT